The present T cell receptor (beta chain) was sequenced within a study of blood T cell repertoires in COVID-19. Whole-study context: From the United States, Italy and Spain came samples of acute and convalescent COVID-19. PBMCs, B-cell-depleted T cells, or T cells provided the cDNA or gDNA that made up the material.

This table comes from immunoSEQ multiplex PCR, and its TCRdb copy is limited to in-frame clones, with some not included. Of roughly 85,000 clones listed, around 77% are singletons. Germline CDR1 SNHLY, CDR2 FYNNEI. The CDR3 is 17 amino acids. With 2 bases clipped from V and 1 base from J, the junction kept 9 bases outside the gene matches. Sequenced sample: peripheral blood. The chain is built from TRBV2 and TRBJ2-7; 9 bases are shared with TRBD2. The receptor's source is a human donor in a cohort sampled during active COVID-19. CDR3 loop: CASSEWRGGRRSYEQYF. The CDR3 nucleotides are TGTGCCAGCAGTGAATGGCGGGGGGGCCGGAGGTCCTACGAGCAGTACTTC.